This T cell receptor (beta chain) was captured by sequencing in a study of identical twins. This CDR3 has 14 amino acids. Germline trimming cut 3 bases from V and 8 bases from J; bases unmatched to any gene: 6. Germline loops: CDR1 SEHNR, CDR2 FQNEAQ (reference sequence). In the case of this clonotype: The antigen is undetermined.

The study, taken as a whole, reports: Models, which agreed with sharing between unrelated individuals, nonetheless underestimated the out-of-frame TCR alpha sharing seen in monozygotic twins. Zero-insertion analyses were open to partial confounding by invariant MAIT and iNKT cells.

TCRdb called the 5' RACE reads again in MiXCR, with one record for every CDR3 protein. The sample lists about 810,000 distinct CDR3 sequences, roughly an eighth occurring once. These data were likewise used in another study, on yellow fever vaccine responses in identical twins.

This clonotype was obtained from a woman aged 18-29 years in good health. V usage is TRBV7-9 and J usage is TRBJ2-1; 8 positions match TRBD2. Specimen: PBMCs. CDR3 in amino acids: CASSLTSARDEQFF. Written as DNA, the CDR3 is TGTGCCAGCAGCTTGACTAGCGCACGCGATGAGCAGTTCTTC. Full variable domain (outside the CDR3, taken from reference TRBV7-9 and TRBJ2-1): DTGVSQNPRHKITKRGQNVTFRCDPISEHNRLYWYRQTLGQGPEFLTYFQNEAQLEKSRLLSDRFSAERPKGSFSTLEIQRTEQGDSAMYLCASSLTSARDEQFFGPGTRLTVL.